This T cell receptor (beta chain) was found in a study of shared clonotypes between healthy human individuals. Study conclusions and caveats: Apart from blood, nothing was sampled; tissue repertoires likely differ.

Trimming removed 5 bases at V and 5 bases at J, with 18 bases between. The CDR3 contains 15 residues. Germline CDR1 reads MDHEN; CDR2 reads SYDVKM. Profiling relied on immunoSEQ multiplex PCR, and the TCRdb table lists in-frame clones only, not all of them. The data show about 2,100,000 clones, 85% to 95% seen once. CD45RO-negative CD8 cells positively selected for CCR7 made up the naive population, which excluded terminally differentiated effector memory CD45RA+ cells. Comment on this clone: Its antigen is currently unknown.

The sequenced material came from naive CD8+ T cells from PBMCs. V gene TRBV28 combines with J gene TRBJ2-5; D remains ambiguous. This sequence was found in a man aged 18-30 years in good health. Some clones in this sample may be carry-over from other donors' samples. CDR3 bases: TGTGCCAGCAGTACCCCTTTGACCCTTGGGGAGACCCAGTACTTC. Its translation: CASSTPLTLGETQYF.